Listed below are T cell receptor beta chains from one sample, sequenced in a study of PD-1 blockade in classical Hodgkin lymphoma. The data were produced by immunoSEQ multiplex PCR, yet TCRdb's version contains in-frame clones alone and is incomplete. The data contain approximately 79,000 clones, 80% to 95% of them singletons. This specimen consisted of peripheral blood mononuclear cells (PBMCs), obtained before the second cycle of nivolumab. The receptors derive from a human donor with classical Hodgkin lymphoma. The CDR3 runs from the conserved cysteine through the conserved F or W. A D gene is named only where the DNA matches it firmly. Clone size is given for some rows only: seen once, a few or many times, or a class if the clone is expanded.

d_call | j_call | v_call | clone_size | cdr3_nt | cdr3_aa
. | TRBJ2-3 | TRBV5-1 | . | TGCGCCAGCAGCTTGGGTCCGACCCTCGCAGATACGCAGTATTTT | CASSLGPTLADTQYF
. | TRBJ1-1 | TRBV28 | . | TGTGCCGGCGACATTAACACTGAAGCTTTCTTT | CAGDINTEAFF
TRBD1 | TRBJ2-6 | TRBV5-1 | . | TGCGCCAGCAGCTTGGAGCGGACAGGGGCCGGGGCCAACGTCCTGACTTTC | CASSLERTGAGANVLTF
TRBD2 | TRBJ2-3 | TRBV5-1 | . | TGCGCCAGCAGCTCGGGACTAGCAGGAGATACGCAGTATTTT | CASSSGLAGDTQYF
. | TRBJ1-1 | TRBV14 | once | TGTGCCAGCAGCCAAGACAGGGTTAACACTGAAGCTTTCTTT | CASSQDRVNTEAFF
. | TRBJ1-3 | TRBV18 | . | TGTGCCAGCTCACCACTACCCCCCAGGGATGGAAACACCATATATTTT | CASSPLPPRDGNTIYF
. | TRBJ1-2 | TRBV25-1 | . | TGTGCCAGCAGTGAAGGGGGGCCTAGATATGGCTACACCTTC | CASSEGGPRYGYTF
. | TRBJ1-5 | TRBV2 | . | TGTGCCAGCAGTGAAGGGTATCAGCCCCAGCATTTT | CASSEGYQPQHF
. | TRBJ2-7 | TRBV28 | . | TGTGCCAGCAGGTCGGGACGGCCCCCTTTCGAGCAGTACTTC | CASRSGRPPFEQYF
. | TRBJ2-7 | TRBV7-9 | . | TGTGCCAGCAGCTTAGACGGGGCCCGCGAGCAGTACTTC | CASSLDGAREQYF
. | TRBJ2-4 | TRBV27 | . | TGTGCCAGCAGTCCGCCCCTTGGCATTCAGTACTTC | CASSPPLGIQYF
. | TRBJ1-5 | TRBV28 | . | TGTGCCAGCAGTTTAGGGGGACGGGGAAATCAGCCCCAGCATTTT | CASSLGGRGNQPQHF
TRBD2 | TRBJ2-3 | TRBV19 | . | TGTGCCAGTAGTTCAGCTCTAGCGGCGGCTAATACAGATACGCAGTATTTT | CASSSALAAANTDTQYF
. | TRBJ2-3 | TRBV28 | . | TGTGCCAGCAGCATTAGCGGTCTCACAGATACGCAGTATTTT | CASSISGLTDTQYF
TRBD2 | TRBJ2-1 | TRBV28 | . | TGTGCCAGCAGTTTCGGAGCGGGAGGGTGGAATGAGCAGTTCTTC | CASSFGAGGWNEQFF
TRBD2 | TRBJ2-7 | TRBV27 | . | TGTGCCAGCAGTTTAGGGGGACTAGCGGGAGACGAGCAGTACTTC | CASSLGGLAGDEQYF
. | TRBJ1-4 | TRBV18 | . | TGTGCCAGCTCACCAGGAAGGGGGGGGAATGAAAAACTGTTTTTT | CASSPGRGGNEKLFF